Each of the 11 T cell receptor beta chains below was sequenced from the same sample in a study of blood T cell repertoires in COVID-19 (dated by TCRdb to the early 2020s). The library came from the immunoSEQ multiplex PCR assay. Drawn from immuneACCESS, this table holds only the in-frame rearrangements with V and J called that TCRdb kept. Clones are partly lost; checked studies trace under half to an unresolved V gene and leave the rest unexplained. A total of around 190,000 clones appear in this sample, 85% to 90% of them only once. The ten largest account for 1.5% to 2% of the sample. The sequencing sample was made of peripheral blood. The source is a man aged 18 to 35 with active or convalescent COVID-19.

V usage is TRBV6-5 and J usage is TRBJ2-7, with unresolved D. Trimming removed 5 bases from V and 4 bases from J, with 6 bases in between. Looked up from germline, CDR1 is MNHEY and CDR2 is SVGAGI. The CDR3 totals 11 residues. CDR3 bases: TGTGCCAGCAGTCGAGAATACGAGCAGTACTTC. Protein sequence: CASSREYEQYF.

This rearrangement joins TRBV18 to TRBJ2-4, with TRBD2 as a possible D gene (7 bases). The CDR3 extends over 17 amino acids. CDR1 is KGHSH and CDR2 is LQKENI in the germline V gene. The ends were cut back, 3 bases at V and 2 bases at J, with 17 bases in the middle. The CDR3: CASSPRGAVSSKNIQYF. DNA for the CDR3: TGTGCCAGCTCACCTCGGGGGGCAGTTTCCTCCAAAAACATTCAGTACTTC.

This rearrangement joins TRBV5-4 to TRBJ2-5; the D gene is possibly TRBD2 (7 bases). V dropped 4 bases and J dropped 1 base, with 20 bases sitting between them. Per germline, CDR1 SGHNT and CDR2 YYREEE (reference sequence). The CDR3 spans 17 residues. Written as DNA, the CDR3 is TGTGCCAGCAGCGGAGGGGGTCTAGCGGCAATCCAAGAGACCCAGTACTTC. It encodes CASSGGGLAAIQETQYF. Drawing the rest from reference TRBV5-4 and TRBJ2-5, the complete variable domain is ETGVTQSPTHLIKTRGQQVTLRCSSQSGHNTVSWYQQALGQGPQFIFQYYREEENGRGNFPPRFSGLQFPNYSSELNVNALELDDSALYLCASSGGGLAAIQETQYFGPGTRLLVL.

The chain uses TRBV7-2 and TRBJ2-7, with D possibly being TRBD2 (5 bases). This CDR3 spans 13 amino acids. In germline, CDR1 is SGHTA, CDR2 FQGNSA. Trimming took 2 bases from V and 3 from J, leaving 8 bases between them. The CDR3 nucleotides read TGTGCCAGCAGCTTACTAGGAGGCTACGAGCAGTACTTC. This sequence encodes CASSLLGGYEQYF.

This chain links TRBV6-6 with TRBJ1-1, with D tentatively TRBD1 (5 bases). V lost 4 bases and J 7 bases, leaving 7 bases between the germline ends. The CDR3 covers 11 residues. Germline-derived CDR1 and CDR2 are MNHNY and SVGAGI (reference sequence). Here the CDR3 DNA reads TGTGCCAGCAGTTCCAGGGATGAAGCTTTCTTT. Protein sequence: CASSSRDEAFF.

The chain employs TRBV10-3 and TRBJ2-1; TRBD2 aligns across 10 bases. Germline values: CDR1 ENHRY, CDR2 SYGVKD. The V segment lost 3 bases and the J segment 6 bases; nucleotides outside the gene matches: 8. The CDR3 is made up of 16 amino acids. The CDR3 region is CAISDSSGGAGNEQFF. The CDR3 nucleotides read TGTGCCATCAGTGATTCAAGCGGGGGGGCCGGCAATGAGCAGTTCTTC.

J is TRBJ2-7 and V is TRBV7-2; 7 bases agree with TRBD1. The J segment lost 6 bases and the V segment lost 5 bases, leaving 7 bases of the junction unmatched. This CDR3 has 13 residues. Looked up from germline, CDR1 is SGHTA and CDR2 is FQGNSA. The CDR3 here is CASSRNRGGEQYF. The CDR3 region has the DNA TGTGCCAGCAGCAGAAACAGGGGCGGCGAGCAGTACTTC.

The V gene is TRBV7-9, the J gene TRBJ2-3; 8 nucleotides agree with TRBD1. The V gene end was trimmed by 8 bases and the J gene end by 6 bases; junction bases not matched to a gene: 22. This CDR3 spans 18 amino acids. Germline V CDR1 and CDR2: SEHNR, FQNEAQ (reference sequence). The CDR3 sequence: CASQPQGGFAHMTDTQYF. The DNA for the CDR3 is TGTGCCAGCCAACCACAGGGGGGTTTTGCACACATGACGGATACGCAGTATTTT.

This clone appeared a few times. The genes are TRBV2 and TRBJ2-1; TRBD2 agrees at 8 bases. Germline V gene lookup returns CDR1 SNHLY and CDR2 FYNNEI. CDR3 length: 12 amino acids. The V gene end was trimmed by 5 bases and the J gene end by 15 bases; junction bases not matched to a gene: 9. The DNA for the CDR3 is TGTGCCAGCAGTAGGAGCGGGGGTAATGCGTTCTTC. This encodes CASSRSGGNAFF.

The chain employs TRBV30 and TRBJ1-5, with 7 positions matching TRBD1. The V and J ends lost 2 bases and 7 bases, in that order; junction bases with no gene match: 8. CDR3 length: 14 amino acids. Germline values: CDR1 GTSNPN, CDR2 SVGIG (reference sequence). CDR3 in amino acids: CAWSRIGGWQPQHF. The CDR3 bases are TGTGCCTGGAGTAGGATAGGGGGCTGGCAGCCCCAGCATTTT.

This CDR3 reads CASSHVKQGARSYEQYF. The CDR3 coding sequence is TGTGCCAGCAGCCACGTAAAACAGGGGGCGCGTTCCTACGAGCAGTACTTC. The chain has TRBV4-2 and TRBJ2-7; TRBD1 agrees at 9 bases. Trimming at V came to 3 bases and at J to 1 base, leaving 10 bases not matched to a gene. Looked up from germline, CDR1 is LGHNA and CDR2 is YNFKEQ. The CDR3 has 17 residues.